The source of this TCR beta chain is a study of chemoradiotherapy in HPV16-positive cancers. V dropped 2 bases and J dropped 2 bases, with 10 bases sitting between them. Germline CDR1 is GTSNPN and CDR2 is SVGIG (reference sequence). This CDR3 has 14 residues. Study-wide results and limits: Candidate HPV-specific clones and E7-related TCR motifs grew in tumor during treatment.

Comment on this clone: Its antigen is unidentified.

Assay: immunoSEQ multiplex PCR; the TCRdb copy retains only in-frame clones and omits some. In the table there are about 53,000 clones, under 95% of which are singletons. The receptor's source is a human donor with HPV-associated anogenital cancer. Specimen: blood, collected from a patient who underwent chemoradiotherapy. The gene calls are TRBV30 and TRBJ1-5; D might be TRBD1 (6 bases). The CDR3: CAWSFRQGNQPQHF. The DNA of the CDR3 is TGTGCCTGGAGTTTCCGACAGGGCAATCAGCCCCAGCATTTT. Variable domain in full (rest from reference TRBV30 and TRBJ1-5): SQTIHQWPATLVQPVGSPLSLECTVEGTSNPNLYWYRQAAGRGLQLLFYSVGIGQISSEVPQNLSASRPQDRQFILSSKKLLLSDSGFYLCAWSFRQGNQPQHFGDGTRLSIL.